This is a list of T cell receptor beta chains from one sample in a study of blood T cell repertoires in COVID-19. Assay: immunoSEQ multiplex PCR; the TCRdb copy retains only in-frame clones and omits some. The table lists about 85,000 clones, roughly 85% of them singletons. The sequencing input was peripheral blood. These receptors were collected from a man between 60 and 75 years old with acute or convalescent COVID-19. Both conserved end residues are part of each CDR3. D genes are given only for firm matches. A row's size may be missing; if present it is once, few, many or a size class.

NA,TRBD1,TRBJ1-2,TRBV5-6,TGTGCCAGCAGCTTGGGGGGCTCGACAGGGGGTAGAATCTATGGCTACACCTTC,CASSLGGSTGGRIYGYTF
NA,TRBD1,TRBJ1-4,TRBV6-6,TGTGCCAGCAGTACTTGGGCAGGGGGCTTTGAAAAACTGTTTTTT,CASSTWAGGFEKLFF
NA,NA,TRBJ1-5,TRBV19,TGTGCCAGTAGTATTTCCCCGAGGGATCAGCCCCAGCATTTT,CASSISPRDQPQHF
NA,TRBD1,TRBJ1-1,TRBV29-1,TGCAGCGTTGAAACAGGGGGAACTGAAGCTTTCTTT,CSVETGGTEAFF
NA,NA,TRBJ1-6,TRBV7-2,TGTGCCAGCAGCTTGGGGAGGGGCTATAATTCACCCCTCCACTTT,CASSLGRGYNSPLHF
NA,NA,TRBJ2-2,TRBV2,TGTGCCAGCAGCGTCGATAGCTCGACGGCCGGGGAGCTGTTTTTT,CASSVDSSTAGELFF
NA,TRBD2,TRBJ2-7,TRBV10-2,TGCGCCAGCAGTGAAGCGGGGGGATCGGACGAGCAGTACTTC,CASSEAGGSDEQYF
NA,NA,TRBJ1-3,TRBV19,TGTGCCAGTAGCCTAAGGGGTTTTGGAAACACCATATATTTT,CASSLRGFGNTIYF
once,NA,TRBJ1-1,TRBV6-5,TGTGCCAGCAGTTACATCGGCCGGGCGGGGGGTGAAGCTTTCTTT,CASSYIGRAGGEAFF
few,NA,TRBJ1-4,TRBV7-2,TGTGCCAGCAGCACGTTCTGGGAGGGGTCTAATGAAAAACTGTTTTTT,CASSTFWEGSNEKLFF
NA,NA,TRBJ2-1,TRBV25-1,TGTGCCAGCAGTGTGGAAGCGGAAGAGCAGTTCTTC,CASSVEAEEQFF
NA,TRBD2,TRBJ2-3,TRBV20-1,TGCAGTGCTAGTGGACTAGCGGGGGGGCCGGGAACAGATACGCAGTATTTT,CSASGLAGGPGTDTQYF
NA,TRBD1,TRBJ1-5,TRBV6-6,TGTGCCAGCAGTCTGGGACAGCTTAGCAATCAGCCCCAGCATTTT,CASSLGQLSNQPQHF
NA,TRBD2,TRBJ2-7,TRBV5-5,TGTGCCAGCAGCTTGGCCGGGGGGTCCTACGAGCAGTACTTC,CASSLAGGSYEQYF
NA,TRBD2,TRBJ2-3,TRBV6-2/TRBV6-3,TGTGCCAGCAGTTACGTCCTAGCGGGGGAGGTCACAGATACGCAGTATTTT,CASSYVLAGEVTDTQYF
NA,NA,TRBJ1-1,TRBV12-3/TRBV12-4,TGTGCCAGCAGTTTCTCCCGTTCGTCCGAAGCTTTCTTT,CASSFSRSSEAFF
NA,TRBD1,TRBJ2-3,TRBV5-1,TGCGCCAGTGACCCGGGACAGGGCCCAGATACGCAGTATTTT,CASDPGQGPDTQYF
NA,NA,TRBJ1-6,TRBV11-2,TGTGCCAGCAGCGAGACATTCTCAAAATCACCCCTCCACTTT,CASSETFSKSPLHF
NA,NA,TRBJ1-5,TRBV18,TGTGCCAGCTCACTCTACGTCAGGGGTAATGGCAATCAGCCCCAGCATTTT,CASSLYVRGNGNQPQHF
NA,NA,TRBJ1-6,TRBV21-1,TGTGCCAGCAGCCGCGGGGGCTCACCCCTCCACTTT,CASSRGGSPLHF
NA,NA,TRBJ1-1,TRBV4-3,TGCGCCAGCAGCCTCCGGGGGGTTGAAGCTTTCTTT,CASSLRGVEAFF
NA,NA,TRBJ1-1,TRBV7-3,TGTGCCAGCAGCCGTGAGAGAAACACTGAAGCTTTCTTT,CASSRERNTEAFF